Given below is one T cell receptor beta chain in context. The CDR3 totals 14 residues. Trimming at V came to 3 bases and at J to 5 bases, leaving 2 bases not matched to a gene. Germline CDR1 KGHSH, CDR2 LQKENI. The data originate from a study of blood T cell repertoires in COVID-19. Study as a whole: Acute and convalescent COVID-19 samples came from the United States, Italy and Spain. T cells, B-cell-depleted T cells, or PBMCs provided the cDNA or gDNA that served as material.

Authors' data handling: Reference gene primer amplification yielded estimated nucleated cell counts. TCRdb's copy holds only in-frame clones and misses some; the assay was immunoSEQ multiplex PCR. The DNA gave D and trimming, while V, J and clone size come from that table. The sample holds 350,000 or so clones; roughly 89% are singletons and the top ten take less than 5%. The chain links TRBV18 to TRBJ2-1; 9 bases agree with TRBD2. This TCR was recovered from a woman aged 55-70 years with COVID-19, enrolled during active disease. Material: peripheral blood. The CDR3 coding sequence is TGTGCCAGCTCACCGTCTAGCGGGGACAATGAGCAGTTCTTC. This sequence encodes CASSPSSGDNEQFF.